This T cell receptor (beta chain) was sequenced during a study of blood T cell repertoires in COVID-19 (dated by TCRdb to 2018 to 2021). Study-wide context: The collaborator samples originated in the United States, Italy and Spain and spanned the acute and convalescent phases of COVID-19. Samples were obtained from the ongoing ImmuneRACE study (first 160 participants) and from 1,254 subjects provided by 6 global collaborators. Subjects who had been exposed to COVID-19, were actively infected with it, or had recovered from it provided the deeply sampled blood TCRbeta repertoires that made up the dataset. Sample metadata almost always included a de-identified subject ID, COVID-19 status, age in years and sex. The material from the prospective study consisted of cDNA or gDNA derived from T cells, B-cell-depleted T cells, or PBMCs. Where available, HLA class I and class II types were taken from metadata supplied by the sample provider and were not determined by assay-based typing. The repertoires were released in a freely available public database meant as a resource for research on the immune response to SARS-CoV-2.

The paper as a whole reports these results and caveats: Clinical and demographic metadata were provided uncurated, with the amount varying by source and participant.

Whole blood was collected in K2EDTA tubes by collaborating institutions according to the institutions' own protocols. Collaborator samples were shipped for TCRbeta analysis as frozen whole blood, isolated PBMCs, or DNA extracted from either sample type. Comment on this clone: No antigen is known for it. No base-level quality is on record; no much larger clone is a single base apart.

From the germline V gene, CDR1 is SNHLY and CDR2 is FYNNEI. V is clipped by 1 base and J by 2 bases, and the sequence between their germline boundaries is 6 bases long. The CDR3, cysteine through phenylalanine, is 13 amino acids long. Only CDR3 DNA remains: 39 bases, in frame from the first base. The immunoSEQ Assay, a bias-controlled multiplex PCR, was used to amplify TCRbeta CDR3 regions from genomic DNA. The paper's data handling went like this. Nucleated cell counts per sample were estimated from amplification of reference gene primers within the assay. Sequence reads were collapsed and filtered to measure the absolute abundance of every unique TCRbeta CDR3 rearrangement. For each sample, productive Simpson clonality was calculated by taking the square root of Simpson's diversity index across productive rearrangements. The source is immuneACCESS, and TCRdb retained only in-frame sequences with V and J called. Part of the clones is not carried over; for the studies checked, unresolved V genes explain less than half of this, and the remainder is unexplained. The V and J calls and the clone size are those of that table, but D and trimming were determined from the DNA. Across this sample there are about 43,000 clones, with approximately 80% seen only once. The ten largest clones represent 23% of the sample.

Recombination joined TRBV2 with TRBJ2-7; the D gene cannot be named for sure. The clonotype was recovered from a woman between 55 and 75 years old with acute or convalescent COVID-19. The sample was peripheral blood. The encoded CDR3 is CASSEVPTYEQYF. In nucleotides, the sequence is TGTGCCAGCAGTGAAGTCCCTACCTACGAGCAGTACTTC.